This is a list of T cell receptor beta chains from one sample in a study of OX40 agonist ivuxolimab in advanced cancers. Assay: immunoSEQ multiplex PCR; the TCRdb copy retains only in-frame clones and omits some. The repertoire has about 27,000 clones, 65% to 90% of them found once; the top ten carry 48%. Sequenced here: CD4+ or CD8+ T cells sorted from blood, sampled in a trial of the OX40 agonist ivuxolimab. The receptors derive from an adult with an advanced solid tumor such as melanoma, head and neck, liver or kidney cancer. Both conserved end residues are part of each CDR3. Fields, in order: J gene, V gene, D gene, clone size, CDR3 DNA, CDR3 protein. D genes are given only for firm matches. Only part of the rows carry a size: once, few, many, or a class if the clone is expanded.

j_gene: TRBJ1-1; v_gene: TRBV13; d_gene: NA; abundance: NA; CDR3nt: TGTGCCAGCAGCTTAGATCAGGGGATGAACACTGAAGCTTTCTTT; CDR3aa: CASSLDQGMNTEAFF
j_gene: TRBJ2-2; v_gene: TRBV6-5; d_gene: NA; abundance: NA; CDR3nt: TGTGCCAGCAGTTGGACACCCGCCGCCGGGGAGCTGTTTTTT; CDR3aa: CASSWTPAAGELFF
j_gene: TRBJ2-7; v_gene: TRBV5-4; d_gene: TRBD1; abundance: NA; CDR3nt: TGTGCCAGCAGCCCCGGGACAGCCATCTACGAGCAGTACTTC; CDR3aa: CASSPGTAIYEQYF
j_gene: TRBJ1-1; v_gene: TRBV4-1; d_gene: NA; abundance: many; CDR3nt: TGCGCCAGCAGCCAAGTAGGCACTGAAGCTTTCTTT; CDR3aa: CASSQVGTEAFF
j_gene: TRBJ2-3; v_gene: TRBV7-3; d_gene: NA; abundance: NA; CDR3nt: TGTGCCAGCAGCCGTTACTCGCAAGGGCGCCATAGCACAGATACGCAGTATTTT; CDR3aa: CASSRYSQGRHSTDTQYF
j_gene: TRBJ1-2; v_gene: TRBV5-1; d_gene: TRBD1; abundance: NA; CDR3nt: TGCGCCAGCAGCCCGGACCCGGGACAGGGCTTTGTCTATGGCTACACCTTC; CDR3aa: CASSPDPGQGFVYGYTF
j_gene: TRBJ2-6; v_gene: TRBV7-3; d_gene: NA; abundance: NA; CDR3nt: TGTGCCAGCAGCCCACGCGGGCGTGCCGGCGGGGGGGCCAACGTCCTGACTTTC; CDR3aa: CASSPRGRAGGGANVLTF
j_gene: TRBJ2-1; v_gene: TRBV10-1; d_gene: TRBD2; abundance: NA; CDR3nt: TGCGCCAGCAGGGCCGGGACTAGGGCCTACAATGAGCAGTTCTTC; CDR3aa: CASRAGTRAYNEQFF
j_gene: TRBJ2-7; v_gene: TRBV7-2; d_gene: NA; abundance: NA; CDR3nt: TGTGCCAGCAGCTCCCCGGCCGGGGGCCTCTCCTACGAGCAGTACTTC; CDR3aa: CASSSPAGGLSYEQYF
j_gene: TRBJ2-5; v_gene: TRBV7-9; d_gene: NA; abundance: NA; CDR3nt: TGTGCCAGCAGCCCGGGACTCCTTAGGGAAGAGACCCAGTACTTC; CDR3aa: CASSPGLLREETQYF
j_gene: TRBJ1-4; v_gene: TRBV9; d_gene: NA; abundance: few; CDR3nt: TGTGCCAGCAGCACCCCAGGGCACGGTGAAAAACTGTTTTTT; CDR3aa: CASSTPGHGEKLFF
j_gene: TRBJ2-7; v_gene: TRBV6-9; d_gene: NA; abundance: NA; CDR3nt: TGCGCCAGCAGTTACGACCGCTACGAGCAGTACTTC; CDR3aa: CASSYDRYEQYF
j_gene: TRBJ1-3; v_gene: TRBV28; d_gene: TRBD1; abundance: NA; CDR3nt: TGTGCCAGCAGTATACAGGGGTCGGGGTCTGGAAACACCATATATTTT; CDR3aa: CASSIQGSGSGNTIYF
j_gene: TRBJ2-1; v_gene: TRBV4-2; d_gene: TRBD2; abundance: NA; CDR3nt: TGTGCCAGCAGCCAATTCTCGGGGGGTAACAATGAGCAGTTCTTC; CDR3aa: CASSQFSGGNNEQFF
j_gene: TRBJ2-2; v_gene: TRBV27; d_gene: NA; abundance: once; CDR3nt: TGTGCCAGCAGGCAGTCCACCGGGGAGCTGTTTTTT; CDR3aa: CASRQSTGELFF
j_gene: TRBJ1-3; v_gene: TRBV28; d_gene: NA; abundance: NA; CDR3nt: TGTGCCAGCAGTTTGGTGTCAGGGGCAGGGAACACCATATATTTT; CDR3aa: CASSLVSGAGNTIYF
j_gene: TRBJ2-3; v_gene: TRBV4-1; d_gene: NA; abundance: NA; CDR3nt: TGCGCCAGCAGCCAAGAAGGGTGGATGGATACGCAGTATTTT; CDR3aa: CASSQEGWMDTQYF
j_gene: TRBJ2-1; v_gene: TRBV18; d_gene: TRBD2; abundance: NA; CDR3nt: TGTGCCAGCTCACCGGGACTAGCGGGGGGGCACCCCTACAATGAGCAGTTCTTC; CDR3aa: CASSPGLAGGHPYNEQFF
j_gene: TRBJ2-7; v_gene: TRBV9; d_gene: NA; abundance: NA; CDR3nt: TGTGCCAGCAGCGTAGGGCACCACTCCTACGAGCAGTACTTC; CDR3aa: CASSVGHHSYEQYF
j_gene: TRBJ2-7; v_gene: TRBV2; d_gene: NA; abundance: NA; CDR3nt: TGTGCCAGCAGTGAAGTCAGGGATCGGGTTTACGAGCAGTACTTC; CDR3aa: CASSEVRDRVYEQYF
j_gene: TRBJ1-1; v_gene: TRBV6-5; d_gene: NA; abundance: once; CDR3nt: TGTGCCAGCAGTTATAATCCTAACACTGAAGCTTTCTTT; CDR3aa: CASSYNPNTEAFF
j_gene: TRBJ2-7; v_gene: TRBV4-3; d_gene: TRBD2; abundance: NA; CDR3nt: TGCGCCAGCAGCCAGGAAGGGACTAGCTCCCTGTACGAGCAGTACTTC; CDR3aa: CASSQEGTSSLYEQYF
j_gene: TRBJ2-7; v_gene: TRBV7-2; d_gene: NA; abundance: NA; CDR3nt: TGTGCCAGCAGCTTAGGCAGAAACTACGAGCAGTACTTC; CDR3aa: CASSLGRNYEQYF
j_gene: TRBJ2-2; v_gene: TRBV27; d_gene: TRBD2; abundance: NA; CDR3nt: TGTGCCAGCCGCTGGACTAGCGGGGCTGCCGGGGAGCTGTTTTTT; CDR3aa: CASRWTSGAAGELFF
j_gene: TRBJ2-3; v_gene: TRBV5-6; d_gene: NA; abundance: NA; CDR3nt: TGTGCCAGCAGCTTGTTTGGGGTTAGCACAGATACGCAGTATTTT; CDR3aa: CASSLFGVSTDTQYF
j_gene: TRBJ2-7; v_gene: TRBV7-4; d_gene: NA; abundance: NA; CDR3nt: TGTGCCAGCAGCTTTTGTCTTGGTGAAGGGAACCACGAGCAGTACTTC; CDR3aa: CASSFCLGEGNHEQYF
j_gene: TRBJ1-1; v_gene: TRBV7-6; d_gene: NA; abundance: NA; CDR3nt: TGTGCCAGCAGCCCTTGGCGACTTGAGGACACTGAAGCTTTCTTT; CDR3aa: CASSPWRLEDTEAFF
j_gene: TRBJ2-6; v_gene: TRBV4-2; d_gene: NA; abundance: few; CDR3nt: TGTGCCAGCAGCCAAGAAGGGGGTTCAGGGGCCAACGTCCTGACTTTC; CDR3aa: CASSQEGGSGANVLTF
j_gene: TRBJ2-5; v_gene: TRBV25-1; d_gene: TRBD1; abundance: NA; CDR3nt: TGTGCCAGCAGACAGGGGCAAGAGACCCAGTACTTC; CDR3aa: CASRQGQETQYF
j_gene: TRBJ1-4; v_gene: TRBV30; d_gene: NA; abundance: once; CDR3nt: TGTGCCTGCCTGGAGCCTCATGGTGGGGAAAAACTGTTTTTT; CDR3aa: CACLEPHGGEKLFF
j_gene: TRBJ2-7; v_gene: TRBV7-9; d_gene: NA; abundance: NA; CDR3nt: TGTGCCAGCAAAGAGGACACTGGACTCGGGCAGTACTTC; CDR3aa: CASKEDTGLGQYF
j_gene: TRBJ2-3; v_gene: TRBV9; d_gene: TRBD2; abundance: NA; CDR3nt: TGTGCCAGCAGCGTAGATCCAGCGGGGACTCTCACAGATACGCAGTATTTT; CDR3aa: CASSVDPAGTLTDTQYF
j_gene: TRBJ2-1; v_gene: TRBV6-5; d_gene: NA; abundance: NA; CDR3nt: TGTGCCAGCCTCTACAGCAATGAGCAGTTCTTC; CDR3aa: CASLYSNEQFF
j_gene: TRBJ2-1; v_gene: TRBV4-1; d_gene: TRBD1; abundance: few; CDR3nt: TGCGCCAGCAGCCTCGCGGGACAGGGGGCATACAATGAGCAGTTCTTC; CDR3aa: CASSLAGQGAYNEQFF
j_gene: TRBJ2-1; v_gene: TRBV7-9; d_gene: NA; abundance: NA; CDR3nt: TGTGCCAGCAGCCTACCCGGGACTCCTAACAATGAGCAGTTCTTC; CDR3aa: CASSLPGTPNNEQFF
j_gene: TRBJ2-7; v_gene: TRBV15; d_gene: TRBD1; abundance: few; CDR3nt: TGTGCCACCAGCAGAGTCCGGGACAGTGGGGACGAGCAGTACTTC; CDR3aa: CATSRVRDSGDEQYF
j_gene: TRBJ2-3; v_gene: TRBV20-1; d_gene: NA; abundance: NA; CDR3nt: TGCAGTGCTAGATATGATACGCAGTATTTT; CDR3aa: CSARYDTQYF
j_gene: TRBJ2-2; v_gene: TRBV30; d_gene: NA; abundance: NA; CDR3nt: TGTGCCGTGGCTAAGGGGCTTCACTTGAACACCGGGGAGCTGTTTTTT; CDR3aa: CAVAKGLHLNTGELFF
j_gene: TRBJ1-1; v_gene: TRBV27; d_gene: NA; abundance: NA; CDR3nt: TGTGCCAGCAGTTTAGCAATAAACACTGAAGCTTTCTTT; CDR3aa: CASSLAINTEAFF
j_gene: TRBJ2-7; v_gene: TRBV19; d_gene: TRBD1; abundance: NA; CDR3nt: TGTGCCAGTAGTGTCAGTGGGGGACAGACTTACGAGCAGTACTTC; CDR3aa: CASSVSGGQTYEQYF
j_gene: TRBJ2-1; v_gene: TRBV9; d_gene: NA; abundance: NA; CDR3nt: TGTGCCAGCAGCGAGGCGTCGACCAATGAGCAGTTCTTC; CDR3aa: CASSEASTNEQFF
j_gene: TRBJ1-2; v_gene: TRBV27; d_gene: TRBD1; abundance: NA; CDR3nt: TGTGCCAGCAGTTCAAATCCGGGACAGGGGGCGATGAGGTATGGCTACACCTTC; CDR3aa: CASSSNPGQGAMRYGYTF
j_gene: TRBJ1-2; v_gene: TRBV4-2; d_gene: NA; abundance: NA; CDR3nt: TGTGCCAGCAGCCAAGTTCTCCGGGACCCCAGGAGAAACTATGGCTACACCTTC; CDR3aa: CASSQVLRDPRRNYGYTF
j_gene: TRBJ1-1; v_gene: TRBV19; d_gene: TRBD1; abundance: NA; CDR3nt: TGTGCCAGTAGATCCGGGACAGGGGGCCTGTTCACTGAAGCTTTCTTT; CDR3aa: CASRSGTGGLFTEAFF
j_gene: TRBJ2-5; v_gene: TRBV5-4; d_gene: NA; abundance: NA; CDR3nt: TGTGCCAGCAGTTCAGGGGTAGAAGAGACCCAGTACTTC; CDR3aa: CASSSGVEETQYF
j_gene: TRBJ1-5; v_gene: TRBV4-2; d_gene: NA; abundance: NA; CDR3nt: TGTGCCAGCAGCCAAGATTCGTCCGATGTGAGCAATCAGCCCCAGCATTTT; CDR3aa: CASSQDSSDVSNQPQHF
j_gene: TRBJ2-7; v_gene: TRBV27; d_gene: NA; abundance: NA; CDR3nt: TGTGCCAGCAGTTTATTGGCCTCGGGGGAGCAGTACTTC; CDR3aa: CASSLLASGEQYF
j_gene: TRBJ1-5; v_gene: TRBV28; d_gene: NA; abundance: NA; CDR3nt: TGTGCCAGCAGTCTCCTCGGACCCCGGCCTTCCAGCAATCAGCCCCAGCATTTT; CDR3aa: CASSLLGPRPSSNQPQHF
j_gene: TRBJ2-7; v_gene: TRBV4-1; d_gene: NA; abundance: once; CDR3nt: TGCGCCAGCAGCAGAGAACCGACTGGGAGCGAGCAGTACTTC; CDR3aa: CASSREPTGSEQYF
j_gene: TRBJ2-1; v_gene: TRBV7-6; d_gene: NA; abundance: NA; CDR3nt: TGTGCCAGCAGCTTAGCGGGGGCGTATGAGCAGTTCTTC; CDR3aa: CASSLAGAYEQFF
j_gene: TRBJ2-1; v_gene: TRBV2; d_gene: TRBD1; abundance: many; CDR3nt: TGTGCCAGCAGCGCGCAGGGGGTTTTTGGCAATGAGCAGTTCTTC; CDR3aa: CASSAQGVFGNEQFF
j_gene: TRBJ2-7; v_gene: TRBV19; d_gene: NA; abundance: NA; CDR3nt: TGTGCCAGTAGTCCAGGGTCCTACGAGCAGTACTTC; CDR3aa: CASSPGSYEQYF
j_gene: TRBJ2-7; v_gene: TRBV5-1; d_gene: NA; abundance: NA; CDR3nt: TGCGCCAGCAGCTTGGACAGGGTTAATAACGAGCAGTACTTC; CDR3aa: CASSLDRVNNEQYF
j_gene: TRBJ2-7; v_gene: TRBV14; d_gene: TRBD2; abundance: NA; CDR3nt: TGTGCCAGCCGGGAGACCGGGACTAAACCGTACGAGCAGTACTTC; CDR3aa: CASRETGTKPYEQYF
j_gene: TRBJ1-2; v_gene: TRBV29-1; d_gene: TRBD1; abundance: NA; CDR3nt: TGCAGCGTTGATCCGGGACAGGTAGTTATCTATGGCTACACCTTC; CDR3aa: CSVDPGQVVIYGYTF
j_gene: TRBJ2-3; v_gene: TRBV27; d_gene: TRBD2; abundance: NA; CDR3nt: TGTGCCTGCAGTTACCGCTTTCCGACTAGCGTAGATACGCAGTATTTT; CDR3aa: CACSYRFPTSVDTQYF